This TCR beta chain appears in the sequencing data of a study of metastatic and nonmetastatic thyroid tumors. Study context: Malignant and benign thyroid patients had repertoires compared in peripheral blood and tumor or nodule tissue. Study-wide points: In blood and tumor, TCR beta diversity was reportedly significantly higher in malignant thyroid tumors than in benign nodules.

Trimming shortened V by 0 bases and J by 1 base, and 7 bases separated the two germline ends. From germline, CDR1 is MNHNY and CDR2 SVGAGI (reference sequence). The CDR3 length is 14 residues. As handled by the study authors: The study's classifier, a distant-metastasis tool for papillary thyroid cancer, was built using CDR3 differences across clinicopathological groups. With MiXCR, TCRdb called clones anew from the PCR reads. The V and J calls here are based on TCRdb, not the publication. Found here are approximately 9,000 clones, roughly a third of them singletons; the top ten hold about 22%. Patients had received no treatment of any kind before thyroid surgery. This clone is medium-sized (0.01 to 0.1%) within its sample. The antigen remains unidentified.

The sample consisted of tumor tissue. This TCR was recovered from a female donor with papillary thyroid cancer or a benign thyroid nodule (not recorded which). Some clones in this sample may be carry-over from other donors' samples. The genes are TRBV6-6 and TRBJ2-7; D ambiguous. The DNA for the CDR3 is TGTGCCAGCAGTTACTCGAGCCGGTCCTACGAGCAGTACTTC. It encodes CASSYSSRSYEQYF.